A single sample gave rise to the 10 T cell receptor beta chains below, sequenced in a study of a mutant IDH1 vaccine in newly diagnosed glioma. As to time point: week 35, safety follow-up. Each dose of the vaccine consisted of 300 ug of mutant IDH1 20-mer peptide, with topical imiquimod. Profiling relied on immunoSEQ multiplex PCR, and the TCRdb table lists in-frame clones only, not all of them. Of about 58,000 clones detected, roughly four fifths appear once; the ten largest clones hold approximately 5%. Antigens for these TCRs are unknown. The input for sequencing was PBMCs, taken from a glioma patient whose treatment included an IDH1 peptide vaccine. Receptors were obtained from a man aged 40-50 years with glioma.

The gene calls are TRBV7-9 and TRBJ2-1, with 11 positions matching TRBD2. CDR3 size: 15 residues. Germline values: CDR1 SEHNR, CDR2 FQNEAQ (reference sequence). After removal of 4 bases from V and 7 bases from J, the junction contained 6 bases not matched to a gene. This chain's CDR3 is CASSSTSGSVNEQFF. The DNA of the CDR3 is TGTGCCAGCAGCTCAACTAGCGGGAGTGTGAATGAGCAGTTCTTC.

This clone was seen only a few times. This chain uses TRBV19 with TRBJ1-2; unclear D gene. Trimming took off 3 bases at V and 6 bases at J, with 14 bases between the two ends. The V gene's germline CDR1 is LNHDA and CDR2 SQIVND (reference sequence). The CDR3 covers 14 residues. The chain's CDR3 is CASSIAGKRDGYTF. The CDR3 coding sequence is TGTGCCAGTAGTATCGCGGGGAAGAGGGATGGCTACACCTTC.

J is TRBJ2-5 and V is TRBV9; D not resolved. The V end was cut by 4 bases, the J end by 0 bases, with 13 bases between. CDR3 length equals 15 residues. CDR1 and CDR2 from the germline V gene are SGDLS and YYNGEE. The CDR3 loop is CASSPGVGYQETQYF. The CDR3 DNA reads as TGTGCCAGCAGCCCAGGCGTAGGTTACCAAGAGACCCAGTACTTC.

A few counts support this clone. CDR3 amino acids: CASSGLRGLNTEAFF. In DNA, the CDR3 is TGTGCCAGTAGCGGGCTTCGGGGATTAAACACTGAAGCTTTCTTT. V usage is TRBV19 and J usage is TRBJ1-1; the D is unclear. V was clipped by 6 bases and J by 2 bases, with 16 bases between them. Germline CDR1 and CDR2: LNHDA and SQIVND (reference sequence). CDR3 length equals 15 residues.

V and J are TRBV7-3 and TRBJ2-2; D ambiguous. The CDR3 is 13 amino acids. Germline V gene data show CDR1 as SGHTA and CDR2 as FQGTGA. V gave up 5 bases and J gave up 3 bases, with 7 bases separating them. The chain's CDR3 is CASSPTDTGELFF. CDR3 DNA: TGTGCCAGCAGCCCCACCGACACCGGGGAGCTGTTTTTT.

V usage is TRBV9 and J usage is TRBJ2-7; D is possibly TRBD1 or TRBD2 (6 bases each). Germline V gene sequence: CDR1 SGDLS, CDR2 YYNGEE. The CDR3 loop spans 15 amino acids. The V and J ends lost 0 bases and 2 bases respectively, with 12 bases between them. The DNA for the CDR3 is TGTGCCAGCAGCGTAGGTGGGGGGCACCCCTACGAGCAGTACTTC. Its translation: CASSVGGGHPYEQYF.

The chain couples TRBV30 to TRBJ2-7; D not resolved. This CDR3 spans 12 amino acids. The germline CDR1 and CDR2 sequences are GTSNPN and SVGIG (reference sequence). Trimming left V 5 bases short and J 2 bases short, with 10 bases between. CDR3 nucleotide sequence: TGTGCCTGGGGGGAAGATACCTACGAGCAGTACTTC. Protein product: CAWGEDTYEQYF.

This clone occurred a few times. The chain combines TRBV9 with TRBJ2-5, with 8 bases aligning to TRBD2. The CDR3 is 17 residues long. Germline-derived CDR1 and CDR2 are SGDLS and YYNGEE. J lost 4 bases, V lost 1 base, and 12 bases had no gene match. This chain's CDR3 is CASSVSSGSDDGETQYF. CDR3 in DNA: TGTGCCAGCAGCGTATCGAGCGGGAGTGATGACGGAGAGACCCAGTACTTC.

This chain's CDR3 is CASSVDSYSNQPQHF. The DNA of the CDR3 is TGTGCCAGCAGCGTGGACAGTTATAGCAATCAGCCCCAGCATTTT. This rearrangement joins TRBV9 to TRBJ1-5; tentatively, D is TRBD1 (6 bases). The CDR3 runs to 15 residues. CDR1 and CDR2 (germline): SGDLS, YYNGEE. The V gene lost 2 bases and the J gene lost 0 bases, with 9 bases spanning the gap.

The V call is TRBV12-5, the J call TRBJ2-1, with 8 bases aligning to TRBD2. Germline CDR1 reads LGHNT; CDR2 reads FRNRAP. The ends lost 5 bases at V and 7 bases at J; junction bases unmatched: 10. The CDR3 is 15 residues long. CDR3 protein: CASGPQGLGMNEQFF. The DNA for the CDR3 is TGTGCTAGTGGTCCCCAGGGACTAGGTATGAATGAGCAGTTCTTC.